This TCR beta chain was recovered during a study of T cells in tumors after PD-1 blockade (dated by TCRdb to about 2019). For the wider study: Exclusion criteria were prior checkpoint blockade, use of systemic immunosuppressants, or recent radiotherapy or other anti-cancer therapy within 4 weeks. Patients were treated with either pembrolizumab 200 mg every 3 weeks or cemiplimab 350 mg every 2 weeks. A subset of patients also received ongoing daily vismodegib 150 mg during anti-PD-1 treatment. To compare clonotypes in blood and tumor, bulk TCR sequencing was done on around 9 peripheral blood samples taken from a handful of patients. On average, peripheral blood samples yielded roughly 39,000 unique clonotypes and approximately 110,000 TCR templates (range roughly 21,000-270,000). RECIST version 1.1 was used to assess clinical response. Using site-matched tumors from BCC or SCC patients sampled before and after anti-PD-1 therapy, the study carried out paired single-cell RNA and TCR sequencing.

The immunoSEQ platform was used for deep TCRbeta sequencing. Regarding the original processing steps: For further analysis, only productive rearrangements were exported out of the immunoSEQ Analyzer. T cell phenotypes were assigned to bulk TCRbeta clonotypes by matching the clonotypes to single-cell RNA+TCR-seq clones that had the same TCRbeta sequence. Clone enrichment in tumor was computed as tumor frequency divided by PBMC frequency from bulk TCR sequencing. TCRs were grouped by GLIPH into specificity groups, defined as clusters of distinct TCRs likely recognizing common antigens via shared CDR3 motifs. TCRdb stores this immuneACCESS table with in-frame sequences only. Part of the clones is absent; in the studies checked, under half of the shortfall reflects unresolved V genes, and no reason is known for the rest. That table supplies the V and J calls and clone size; D and trimming were determined from the DNA. This sample lists about 21,000 clones; over 70% were detected once. The ten largest clones add up to about a quarter of the sample.

V is trimmed back by 4 bases and J by 7 bases, and the junction contains 10 bases that no gene match accounts for. There are 16 amino acids in the CDR3, from cysteine to phenylalanine inclusive. Only the CDR3 DNA is retained, 48 bases long and in frame from the first base. CDR1 SGHRS and CDR2 YFSETQ were looked up in the germline V gene. On the study overall, not on this receptor specifically: Where the novel T cell clones came from was not identified, and possible sources could include lymphoid organs or rare unexpanded clones inside the tumor or in the tumor periphery. Around two fifths of tumor TCR clonotypes were detected in blood, and some novel exhausted tumor clones were observed in pre-treatment blood, which was taken as suggesting peripheral recruitment.

For this clone: The specificity of this receptor is unknown. No base qualities exist here, and no much larger clone lies one base off it.

Genomic DNA extracted from tumor biopsies or peripheral blood was used for bulk TCRbeta sequencing, with input ranging from about 616 ng to 6,500 ng. Histologically proven advanced or metastatic basal or squamous cell carcinoma was present in all patients, all of whom were poor candidates for surgical resection. The basal cell carcinoma cohort comprised fewer than 12 patients, of whom several had bulk tumor TCR sequencing. The sample consisted of PBMCs, taken after anti-PD-1 therapy. The TCR was taken from a human donor with advanced basal cell or squamous cell carcinoma (not recorded which). The rearrangement joined TRBV5-1 to TRBJ2-1, with TRBD2 matching 11 junction bases. The DNA is as follows: TGCGCCAGCAGCCGAACGCTAGCGGGAGGAGAGAATGAGCAGTTCTTC. Its translation is CASSRTLAGGENEQFF.